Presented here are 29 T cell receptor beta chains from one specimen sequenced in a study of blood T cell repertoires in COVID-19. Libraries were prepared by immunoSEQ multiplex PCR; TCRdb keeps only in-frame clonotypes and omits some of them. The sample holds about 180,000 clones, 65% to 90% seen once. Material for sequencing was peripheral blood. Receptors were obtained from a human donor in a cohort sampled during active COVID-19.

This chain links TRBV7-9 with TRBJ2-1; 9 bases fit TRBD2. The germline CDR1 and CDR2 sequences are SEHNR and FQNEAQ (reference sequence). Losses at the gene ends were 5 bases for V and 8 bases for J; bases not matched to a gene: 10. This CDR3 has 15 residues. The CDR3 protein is CASSPVVAGVDEQFF. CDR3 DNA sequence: TGTGCCAGCAGCCCGGTGGTAGCGGGAGTGGATGAGCAGTTCTTC. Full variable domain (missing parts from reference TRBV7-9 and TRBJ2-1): DTGVSQNPRHKITKRGQNVTFRCDPISEHNRLYWYRQTLGQGPEFLTYFQNEAQLEKSRLLSDRFSAERPKGSFSTLEIQRTEQGDSAMYLCASSPVVAGVDEQFFGPGTRLTVL.

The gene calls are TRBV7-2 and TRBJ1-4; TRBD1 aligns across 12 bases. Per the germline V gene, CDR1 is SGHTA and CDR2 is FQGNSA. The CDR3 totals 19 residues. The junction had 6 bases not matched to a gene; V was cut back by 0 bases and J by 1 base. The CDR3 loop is CASSLAGTGGLRTNEKLFF. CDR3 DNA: TGTGCCAGCAGCTTAGCGGGGACAGGGGGCCTTCGAACTAATGAAAAACTGTTTTTT.

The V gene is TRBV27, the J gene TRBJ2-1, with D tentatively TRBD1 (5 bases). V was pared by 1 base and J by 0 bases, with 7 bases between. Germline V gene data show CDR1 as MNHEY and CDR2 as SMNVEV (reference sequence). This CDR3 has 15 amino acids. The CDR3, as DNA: TGTGCCAGCAGTTTATACCAGGGCTCCTACAATGAGCAGTTCTTC. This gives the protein CASSLYQGSYNEQFF.

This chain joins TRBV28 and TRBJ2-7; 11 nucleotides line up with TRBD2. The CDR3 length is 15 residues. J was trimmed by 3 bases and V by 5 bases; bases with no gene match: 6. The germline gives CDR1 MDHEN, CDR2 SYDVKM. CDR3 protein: CASSPGTSGDYEQYF. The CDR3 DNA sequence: TGTGCCAGCAGTCCCGGGACTAGCGGTGACTACGAGCAGTACTTC.

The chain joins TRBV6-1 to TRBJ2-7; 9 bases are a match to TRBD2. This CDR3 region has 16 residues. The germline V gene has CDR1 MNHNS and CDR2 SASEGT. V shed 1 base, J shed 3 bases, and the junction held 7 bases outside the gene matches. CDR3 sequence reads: CASSEEGGGAVYEQYF. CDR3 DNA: TGTGCCAGCAGTGAAGAAGGCGGGGGGGCCGTCTACGAGCAGTACTTC.

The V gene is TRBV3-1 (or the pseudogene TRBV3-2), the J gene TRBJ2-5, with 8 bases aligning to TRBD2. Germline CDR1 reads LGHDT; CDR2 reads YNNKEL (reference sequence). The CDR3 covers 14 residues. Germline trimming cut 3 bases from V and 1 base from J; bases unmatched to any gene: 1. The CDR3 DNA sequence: TGTGCCAGCAGCCATGGACTAGCCCAAGAGACCCAGTACTTC. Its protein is CASSHGLAQETQYF.

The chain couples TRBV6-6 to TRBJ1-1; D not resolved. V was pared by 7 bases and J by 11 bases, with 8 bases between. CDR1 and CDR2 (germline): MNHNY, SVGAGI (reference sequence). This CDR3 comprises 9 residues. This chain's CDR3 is CASTPSAFF. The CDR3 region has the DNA TGTGCCAGCACCCCCAGTGCTTTCTTT.

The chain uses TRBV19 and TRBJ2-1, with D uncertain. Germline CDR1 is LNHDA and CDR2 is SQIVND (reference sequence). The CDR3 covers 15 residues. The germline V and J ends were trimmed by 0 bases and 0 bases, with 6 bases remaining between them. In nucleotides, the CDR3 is TGTGCCAGTAGTATAGATCGGAGCTCCTACAATGAGCAGTTCTTC. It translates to CASSIDRSSYNEQFF.

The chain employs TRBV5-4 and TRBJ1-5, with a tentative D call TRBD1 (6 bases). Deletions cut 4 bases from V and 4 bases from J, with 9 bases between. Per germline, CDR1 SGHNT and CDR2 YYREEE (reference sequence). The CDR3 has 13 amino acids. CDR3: CASSPGENQPQHF. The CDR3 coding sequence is TGTGCCAGCAGCCCAGGGGAAAATCAGCCCCAGCATTTT.

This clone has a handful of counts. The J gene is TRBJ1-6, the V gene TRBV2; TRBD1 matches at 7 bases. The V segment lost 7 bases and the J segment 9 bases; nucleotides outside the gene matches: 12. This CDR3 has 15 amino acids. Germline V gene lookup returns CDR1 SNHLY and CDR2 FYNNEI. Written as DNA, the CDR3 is TGTGCCAGCACCTATTCAGGAGACAGGGCTTCACCCCTCCACTTT. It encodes CASTYSGDRASPLHF.

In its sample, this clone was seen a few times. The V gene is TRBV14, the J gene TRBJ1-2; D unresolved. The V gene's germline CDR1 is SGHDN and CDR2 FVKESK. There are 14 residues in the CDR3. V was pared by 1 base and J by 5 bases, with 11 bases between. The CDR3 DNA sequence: TGTGCCAGCAGCCAAGGATCTACCCTTTATGGCTACACCTTC. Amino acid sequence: CASSQGSTLYGYTF.

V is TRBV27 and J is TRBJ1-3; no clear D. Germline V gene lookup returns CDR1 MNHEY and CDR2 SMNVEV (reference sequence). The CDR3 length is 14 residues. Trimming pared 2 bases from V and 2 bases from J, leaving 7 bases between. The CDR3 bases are TGTGCCAGCAGTTTAAACGGGGCTGGAAACACCATATATTTT. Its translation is CASSLNGAGNTIYF.

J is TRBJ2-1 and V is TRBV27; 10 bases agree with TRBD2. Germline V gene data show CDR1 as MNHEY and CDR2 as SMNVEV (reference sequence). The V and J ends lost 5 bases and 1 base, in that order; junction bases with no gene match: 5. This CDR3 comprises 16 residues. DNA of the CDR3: TGTGCCAGCAGTGGCCGACTAGCGGGTTCCTACAATGAGCAGTTCTTC. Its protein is CASSGRLAGSYNEQFF.

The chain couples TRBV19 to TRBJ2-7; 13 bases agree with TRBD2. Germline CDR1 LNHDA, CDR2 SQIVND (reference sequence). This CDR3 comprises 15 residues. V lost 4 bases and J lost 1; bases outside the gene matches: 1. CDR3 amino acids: CASSTTSGRSYEQYF. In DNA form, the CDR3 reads TGTGCCAGTAGTACGACTAGCGGGAGGTCCTACGAGCAGTACTTC.

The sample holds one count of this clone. The CDR3 loop is CASSLGAPGQGFYGYTF. DNA for the CDR3: TGTGCCAGCAGCTTAGGGGCCCCGGGACAGGGCTTTTATGGCTACACCTTC. V gene TRBV7-3 combines with J gene TRBJ1-2; TRBD1 agrees at 9 bases. The germline V gene has CDR1 SGHTA and CDR2 FQGTGA. There are 17 residues in the CDR3. V was clipped by 2 bases and J by 5 bases; unmatched bases: 12. The entire variable domain, with the rest obtained from reference TRBV7-3 and TRBJ1-2, is as follows: GAGVSQTPSNKVTEKGKYVELRCDPISGHTALYWYRQSLGQGPEFLIYFQGTGAADDSGLPNDRFFAVRPEGSVSTLKIQRTERGDSAVYLCASSLGAPGQGFYGYTFGSGTRLTVV.

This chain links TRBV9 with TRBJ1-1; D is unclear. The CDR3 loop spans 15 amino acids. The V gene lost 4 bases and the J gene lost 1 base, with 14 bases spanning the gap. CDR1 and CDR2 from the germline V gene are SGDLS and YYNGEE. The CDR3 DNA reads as TGTGCCAGCAGCCTCCGGGATTCGGGGAACACTGAAGCTTTCTTT. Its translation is CASSLRDSGNTEAFF.

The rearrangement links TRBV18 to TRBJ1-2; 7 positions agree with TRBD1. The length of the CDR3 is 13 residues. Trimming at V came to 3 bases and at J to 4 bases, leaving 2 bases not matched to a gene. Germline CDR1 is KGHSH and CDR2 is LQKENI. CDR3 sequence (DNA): TGTGCCAGCTCACCGGGACAGCCCTATGGCTACACCTTC. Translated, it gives CASSPGQPYGYTF. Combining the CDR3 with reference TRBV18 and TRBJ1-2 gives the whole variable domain NAGVMQNPRHLVRRRGQEARLRCSPMKGHSHVYWYRQLPEEGLKFMVYLQKENIIDESGMPKERFSAEFPKEGPSILRIQQVVRGDSAAYFCASSPGQPYGYTFGSGTRLTVV.

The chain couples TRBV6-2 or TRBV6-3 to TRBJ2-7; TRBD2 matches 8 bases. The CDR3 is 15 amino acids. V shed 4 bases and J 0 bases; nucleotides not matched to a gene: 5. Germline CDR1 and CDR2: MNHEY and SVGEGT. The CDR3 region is CASSSATSASYEQYF. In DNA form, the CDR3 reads TGTGCCAGCAGTTCCGCGACTAGCGCCTCCTACGAGCAGTACTTC.

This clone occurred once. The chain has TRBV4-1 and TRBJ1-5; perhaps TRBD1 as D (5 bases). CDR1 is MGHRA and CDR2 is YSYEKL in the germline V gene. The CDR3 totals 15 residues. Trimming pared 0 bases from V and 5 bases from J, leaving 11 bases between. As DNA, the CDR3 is TGCGCCAGCAGCCAAGATAGGCAGGGCTATCAGCCCCAGCATTTT. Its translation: CASSQDRQGYQPQHF.

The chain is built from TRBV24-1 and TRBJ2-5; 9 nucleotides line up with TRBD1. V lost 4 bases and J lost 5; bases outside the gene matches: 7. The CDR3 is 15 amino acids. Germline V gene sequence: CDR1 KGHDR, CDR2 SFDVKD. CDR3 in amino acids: CATSEEQGAGETQYF. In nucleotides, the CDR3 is TGTGCCACCAGTGAGGAACAGGGGGCCGGGGAGACCCAGTACTTC.

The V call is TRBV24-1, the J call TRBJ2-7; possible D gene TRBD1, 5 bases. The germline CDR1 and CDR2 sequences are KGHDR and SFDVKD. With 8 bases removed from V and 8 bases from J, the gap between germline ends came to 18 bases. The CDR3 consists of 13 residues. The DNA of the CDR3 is TGTGCCACCAACCACATACTCGGACACCAGCAGTACTTC. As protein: CATNHILGHQQYF.

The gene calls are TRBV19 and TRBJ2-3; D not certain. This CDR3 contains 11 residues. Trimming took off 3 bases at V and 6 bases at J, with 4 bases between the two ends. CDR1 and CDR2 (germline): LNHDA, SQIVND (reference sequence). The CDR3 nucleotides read TGTGCCAGTAGTATGGGCGATACGCAGTATTTT. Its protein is CASSMGDTQYF. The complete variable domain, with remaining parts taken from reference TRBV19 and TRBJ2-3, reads DGGITQSPKYLFRKEGQNVTLSCEQNLNHDAMYWYRQDPGQGLRLIYYSQIVNDFQKGDIAEGYSVSREKKESFPLTVTSAQKNPTAFYLCASSMGDTQYFGPGTRLTVL.

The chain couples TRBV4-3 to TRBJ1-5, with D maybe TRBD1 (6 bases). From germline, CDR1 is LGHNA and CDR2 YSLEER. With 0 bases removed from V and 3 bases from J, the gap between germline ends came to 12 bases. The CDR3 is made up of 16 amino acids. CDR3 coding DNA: TGCGCCAGCAGCCAAGACCCAGGACAGATCAATCAGCCCCAGCATTTT. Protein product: CASSQDPGQINQPQHF.

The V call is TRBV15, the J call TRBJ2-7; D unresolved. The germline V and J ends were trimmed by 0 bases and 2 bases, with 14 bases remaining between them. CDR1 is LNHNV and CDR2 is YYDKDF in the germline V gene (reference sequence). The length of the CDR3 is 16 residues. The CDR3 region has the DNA TGTGCCACCAGCAGAGATTCCGCAGGAATGACCTACGAGCAGTACTTC. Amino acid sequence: CATSRDSAGMTYEQYF.

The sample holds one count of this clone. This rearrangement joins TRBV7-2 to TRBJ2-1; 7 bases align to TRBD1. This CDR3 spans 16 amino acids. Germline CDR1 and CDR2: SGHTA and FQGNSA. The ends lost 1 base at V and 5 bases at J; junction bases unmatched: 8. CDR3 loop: CASSLGQGWGNNEQFF. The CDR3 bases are TGTGCCAGCAGCTTAGGACAGGGTTGGGGAAACAATGAGCAGTTCTTC.

CDR3 residues: CASSSRSGGGETQYF. The CDR3 region has the DNA TGTGCCAGCAGCTCACGTAGCGGGGGCGGGGAGACCCAGTACTTC. The J gene is TRBJ2-5, the V gene TRBV7-2, with TRBD2 identical over 9 bases. Germline V gene data show CDR1 as SGHTA and CDR2 as FQGNSA. Trimming at V came to 4 bases and at J to 5 bases, leaving 8 bases not matched to a gene. The CDR3 has 15 amino acids.

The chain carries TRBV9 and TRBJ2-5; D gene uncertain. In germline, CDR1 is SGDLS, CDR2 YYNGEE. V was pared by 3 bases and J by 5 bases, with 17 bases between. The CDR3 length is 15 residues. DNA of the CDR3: TGTGCCAGCAGCGACGGGTCCCTCACGCGGGAGACCCAGTACTTC. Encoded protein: CASSDGSLTRETQYF.

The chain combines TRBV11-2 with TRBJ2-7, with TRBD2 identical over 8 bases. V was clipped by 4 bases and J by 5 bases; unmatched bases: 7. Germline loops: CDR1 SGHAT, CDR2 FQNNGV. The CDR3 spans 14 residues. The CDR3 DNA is TGTGCCAGCAGCTCCGACACCGGGGGGGACGAGCAGTACTTC. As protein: CASSSDTGGDEQYF.

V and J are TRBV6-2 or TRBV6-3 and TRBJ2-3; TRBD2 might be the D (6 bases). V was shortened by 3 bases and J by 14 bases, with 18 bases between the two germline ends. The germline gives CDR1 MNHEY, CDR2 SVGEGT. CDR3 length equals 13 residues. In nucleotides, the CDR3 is TGTGCCAGCAGTTATTTCGGGACTGAGCATCCGTATTTT. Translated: CASSYFGTEHPYF.